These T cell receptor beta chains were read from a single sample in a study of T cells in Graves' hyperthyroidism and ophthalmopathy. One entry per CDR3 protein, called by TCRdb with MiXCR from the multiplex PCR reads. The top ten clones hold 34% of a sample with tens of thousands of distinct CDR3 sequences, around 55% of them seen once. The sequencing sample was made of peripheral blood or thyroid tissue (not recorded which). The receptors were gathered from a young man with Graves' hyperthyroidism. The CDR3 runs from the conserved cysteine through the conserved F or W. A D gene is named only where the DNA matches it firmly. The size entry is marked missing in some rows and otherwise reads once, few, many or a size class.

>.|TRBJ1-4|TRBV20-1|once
CSARPGQFNEKLFF
TGCAGTGCTAGGCCGGGACAATTTAATGAAAAACTGTTTTTT
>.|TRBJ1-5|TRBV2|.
CASSGATGALMPQHF
TGTGCCAGCAGTGGAGCGACAGGTGCTTTGATGCCCCAGCATTTT
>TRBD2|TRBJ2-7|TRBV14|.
CASRLSGAPCEQYF
TGTGCCAGCAGGCTGAGCGGGGCCCCCTGCGAGCAGTACTTC
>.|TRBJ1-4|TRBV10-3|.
CAISESEGINEKLFF
TGTGCCATCAGTGAGTCAGAGGGAATAAATGAAAAACTGTTTTTT
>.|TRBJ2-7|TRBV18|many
CASSLRLRHDYEQYF
TGTGCCAGCTCACTCCGCCTGCGACACGACTACGAGCAGTACTTC
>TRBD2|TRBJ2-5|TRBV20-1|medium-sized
CSVAGGETQYF
TGCAGTGTAGCGGGGGGAGAGACCCAGTACTTC
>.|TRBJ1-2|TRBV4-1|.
CASFGGNYGYTF
TGCGCCAGCTTCGGGGGCAACTATGGCTACACCTTC
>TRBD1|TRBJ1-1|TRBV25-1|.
CASSRTEGQGSSEAFF
TGTGCCAGCAGTAGGACTGAAGGACAGGGCTCAAGTGAAGCTTTCTTT
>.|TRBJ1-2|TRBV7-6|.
CASSLEGGVGLPFYGYTF
TGTGCCAGCAGCTTAGAGGGGGGGGTAGGGCTCCCCTTCTATGGCTACACCTTC
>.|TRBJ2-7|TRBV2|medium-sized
CASSHRAGSYEQYF
TGTGCCAGCAGTCATCGAGCGGGCTCCTACGAGCAGTACTTC
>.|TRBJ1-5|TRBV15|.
CATSRDGGYGQPQHF
TGTGCCACCAGCAGAGATGGGGGATACGGGCAGCCCCAGCATTTT
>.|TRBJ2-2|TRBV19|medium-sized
CALEGYTGELFF
TGTGCCCTAGAAGGTTACACCGGGGAGCTGTTTTTT
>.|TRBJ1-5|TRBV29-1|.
CSARVNQPQHF
TGCAGCGCTAGGGTTAATCAGCCCCAGCATTTT
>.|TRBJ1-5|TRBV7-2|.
CASNRLVGNQPQHF
TGTGCCAGCAACAGGCTTGTCGGCAATCAGCCCCAGCATTTT
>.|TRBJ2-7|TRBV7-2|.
CASSHGTLNEQYF
TGTGCCAGCAGCCACGGGACTTTGAACGAGCAGTACTTC
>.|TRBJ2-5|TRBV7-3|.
CASSLTRQETQYF
TGTGCCAGCAGCTTAACGAGGCAAGAGACCCAGTACTTC
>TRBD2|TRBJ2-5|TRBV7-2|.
CASSVYTSGAETQYF
TGTGCCAGCAGCGTATATACTAGCGGGGCGGAGACCCAGTACTTC
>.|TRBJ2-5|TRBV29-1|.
CSAGRGETQYF
TGCAGCGCCGGACGGGGGGAGACCCAGTACTTC
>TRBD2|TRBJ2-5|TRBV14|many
CASSQVPGLAFF
TGTGCCAGCAGCCAAGTTCCGGGACTAGCGTTCTTC
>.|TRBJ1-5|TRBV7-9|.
CASSLWGTSVETQHF
TGTGCCAGCAGCTTATGGGGGACTAGCGTGGAGACCCAGCATTTT